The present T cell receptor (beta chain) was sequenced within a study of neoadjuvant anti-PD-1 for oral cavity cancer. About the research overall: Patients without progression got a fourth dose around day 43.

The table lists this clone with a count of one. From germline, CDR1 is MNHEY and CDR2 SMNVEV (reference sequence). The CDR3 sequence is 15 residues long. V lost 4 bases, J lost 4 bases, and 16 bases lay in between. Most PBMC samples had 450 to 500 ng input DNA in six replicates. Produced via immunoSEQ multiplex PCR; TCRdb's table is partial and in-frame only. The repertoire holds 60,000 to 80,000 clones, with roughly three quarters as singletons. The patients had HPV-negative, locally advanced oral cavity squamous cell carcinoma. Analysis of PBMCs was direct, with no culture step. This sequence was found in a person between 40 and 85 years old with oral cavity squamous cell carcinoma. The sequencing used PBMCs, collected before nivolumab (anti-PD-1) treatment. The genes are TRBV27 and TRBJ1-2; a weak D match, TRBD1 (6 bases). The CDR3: CASSSRLGGAYGYTF. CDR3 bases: TGTGCCAGCAGTTCCCGGTTGGGGGGCGCCTATGGCTACACCTTC.